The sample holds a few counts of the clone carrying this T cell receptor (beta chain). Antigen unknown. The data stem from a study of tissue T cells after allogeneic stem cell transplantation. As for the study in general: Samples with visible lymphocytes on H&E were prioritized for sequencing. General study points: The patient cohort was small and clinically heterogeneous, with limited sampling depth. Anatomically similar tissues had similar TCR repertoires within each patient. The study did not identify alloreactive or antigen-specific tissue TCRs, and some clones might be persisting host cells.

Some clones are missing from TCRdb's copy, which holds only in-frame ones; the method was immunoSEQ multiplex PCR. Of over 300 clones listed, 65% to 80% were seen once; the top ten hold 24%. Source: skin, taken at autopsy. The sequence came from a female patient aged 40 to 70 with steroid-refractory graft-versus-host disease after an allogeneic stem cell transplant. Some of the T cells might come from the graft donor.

The CDR3 region has the DNA TGTGCCAGCAGCTTACGTCTAGCTAGCACTAACACCGGGGAGCTGTTTTTT. This translates into CASSLRLASTNTGELFF. The V gene is TRBV7-9, the J gene TRBJ2-2; D perhaps matches TRBD2 (5 bases). CDR3 length: 17 residues. The ends were cut back, 2 bases at V and 2 bases at J, with 15 bases in the middle. The germline CDR1 and CDR2 sequences are SEHNR and FQNEAQ (reference sequence). Complete variable domain (other parts from reference TRBV7-9 and TRBJ2-2): DTGVSQNPRHKITKRGQNVTFRCDPISEHNRLYWYRQTLGQGPEFLTYFQNEAQLEKSRLLSDRFSAERPKGSFSTLEIQRTEQGDSAMYLCASSLRLASTNTGELFFGEGSRLTVL.